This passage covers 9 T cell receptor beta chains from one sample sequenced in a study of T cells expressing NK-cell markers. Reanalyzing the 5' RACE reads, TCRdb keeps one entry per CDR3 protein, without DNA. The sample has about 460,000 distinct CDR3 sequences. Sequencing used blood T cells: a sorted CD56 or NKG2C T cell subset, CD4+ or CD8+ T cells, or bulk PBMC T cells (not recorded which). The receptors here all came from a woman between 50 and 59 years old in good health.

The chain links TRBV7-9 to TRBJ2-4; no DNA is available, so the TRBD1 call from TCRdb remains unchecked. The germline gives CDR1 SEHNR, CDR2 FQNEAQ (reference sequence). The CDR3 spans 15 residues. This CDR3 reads CASSLEGGGSDIQYF. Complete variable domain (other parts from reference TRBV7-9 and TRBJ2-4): DTGVSQNPRHKITKRGQNVTFRCDPISEHNRLYWYRQTLGQGPEFLTYFQNEAQLEKSRLLSDRFSAERPKGSFSTLEIQRTEQGDSAMYLCASSLEGGGSDIQYFGAGTRLSVL.

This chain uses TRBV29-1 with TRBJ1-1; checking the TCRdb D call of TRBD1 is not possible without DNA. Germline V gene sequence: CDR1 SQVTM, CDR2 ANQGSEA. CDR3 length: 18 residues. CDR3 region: CSVTRTQGPRGVRTEAFF. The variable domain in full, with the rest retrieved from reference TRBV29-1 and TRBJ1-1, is SAVISQKPSRDICQRGTSLTIQCQVDSQVTMMFWYRQQPGQSLTLIATANQGSEATYESGFVIDKFPISRPNLTFSTLTVSNMSPEDSSIYLCSVTRTQGPRGVRTEAFFGQGTRLTVV.

Here the CDR3 reads CASSLLGQGATEQFF. The chain carries TRBV7-3 and TRBJ2-1; the TRBD1 assignment by TCRdb is unverifiable without DNA. CDR1 is SGHTA, CDR2 FQGTGA, per germline. The CDR3 runs 15 residues.

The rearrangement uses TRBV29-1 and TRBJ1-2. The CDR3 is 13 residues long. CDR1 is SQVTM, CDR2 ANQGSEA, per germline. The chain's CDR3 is CSVAAGSSYGYTF.

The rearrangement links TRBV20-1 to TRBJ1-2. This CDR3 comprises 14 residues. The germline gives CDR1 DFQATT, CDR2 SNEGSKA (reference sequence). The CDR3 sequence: CSARGRTDLYGYTF.

Here the CDR3 reads CASSFGTGGKGYTF. This sequence joins TRBV12-3 or TRBV12-4 and TRBJ1-2; TCRdb reports TRBD1, a call that lacks DNA to check it against. The CDR3 consists of 14 residues.

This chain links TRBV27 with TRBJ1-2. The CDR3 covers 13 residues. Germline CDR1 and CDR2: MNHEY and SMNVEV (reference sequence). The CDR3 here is CASSWVGGYGYTF.

The CDR3 here is CSAIRGATNEKLFF. The chain has TRBV29-1 and TRBJ1-4; absent DNA, TCRdb's TRBD1 call cannot be checked. CDR1 SQVTM and CDR2 ANQGSEA come from the germline V gene. The CDR3 loop spans 14 amino acids.

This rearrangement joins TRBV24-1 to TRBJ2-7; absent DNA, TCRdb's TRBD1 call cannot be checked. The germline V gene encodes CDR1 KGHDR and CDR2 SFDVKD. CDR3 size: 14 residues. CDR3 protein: CATATVQAPYEQYF.